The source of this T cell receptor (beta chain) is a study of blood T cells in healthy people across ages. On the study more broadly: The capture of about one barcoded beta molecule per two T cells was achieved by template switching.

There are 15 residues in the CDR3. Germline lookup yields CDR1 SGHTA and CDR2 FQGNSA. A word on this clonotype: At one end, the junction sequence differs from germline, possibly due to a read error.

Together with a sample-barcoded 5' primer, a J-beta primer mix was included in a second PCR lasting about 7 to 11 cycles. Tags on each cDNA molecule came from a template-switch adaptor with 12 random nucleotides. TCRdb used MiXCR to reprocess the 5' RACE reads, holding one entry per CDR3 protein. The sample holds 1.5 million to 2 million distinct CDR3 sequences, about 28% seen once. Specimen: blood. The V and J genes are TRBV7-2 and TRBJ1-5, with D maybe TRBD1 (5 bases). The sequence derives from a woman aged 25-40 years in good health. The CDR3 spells CASSFRTGRDQPQQF. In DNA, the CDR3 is TGTGCCAGCAGCTTTCGAACAGGTCGGGATCAGCCCCAGCAGTTT.